These 32 T cell receptor beta chains were sequenced from one sample in a study of PD-1 blockade in classical Hodgkin lymphoma. Sequenced by immunoSEQ multiplex PCR; TCRdb stores in-frame clones only, minus some. The sample holds tens of thousands of clones, approximately 90% seen once. Time point in this sample: newly diagnosed, previously untreated cHL patient sample. Sequenced material: peripheral blood mononuclear cells (PBMCs). The source is a human donor with classical Hodgkin lymphoma.

This chain uses TRBV11-3 with TRBJ2-7, with TRBD2 as a possible D gene (7 bases). The CDR3 length is 17 residues. V lost 5 bases to trimming and J lost 3 bases, with 23 bases between them. Germline V CDR1 and CDR2: SGHNT, YENEEA. CDR3 loop: CASSALGGLRTYYEQYF. The DNA for the CDR3 is TGTGCCAGCAGCGCCCTCGGGGGGCTAAGAACCTACTACGAGCAGTACTTC. The whole variable domain, remainder taken from reference TRBV11-3 and TRBJ2-7, is EAGVVQSPRYKIIEKKQPVAFWCNPISGHNTLYWYLQNLGQGPELLIRYENEEAVDDSQLPKDRFSAERLKGVDSTLKIQPAELGDSAVYLCASSALGGLRTYYEQYFGPGTRLTVT.

This chain links TRBV7-2 with TRBJ2-5, with D possibly being TRBD1 (6 bases). V was cut by 0 bases and J by 4 bases, with 15 bases left in between. This CDR3 spans 16 amino acids. CDR1 is SGHTA, CDR2 FQGNSA, per germline. CDR3 protein: CASSLAGQGFSETQYF. The CDR3 DNA is TGTGCCAGCAGCTTAGCGGGTCAGGGGTTTTCAGAGACCCAGTACTTC. The whole variable domain, filled in from reference TRBV7-2 and TRBJ2-5, reads GAGVSQSPSNKVTEKGKDVELRCDPISGHTALYWYRQSLGQGLEFLIYFQGNSAPDKSGLPSDRFSAERTGGSVSTLTIQRTQQEDSAVYLCASSLAGQGFSETQYFGPGTRLLVL.

The genes are TRBV19 and TRBJ1-1; D is uncertain. V was cut by 1 base and J by 8 bases, with 11 bases left in between. Germline V gene data show CDR1 as LNHDA and CDR2 as SQIVND (reference sequence). The CDR3 length is 13 residues. This CDR3 reads CASSIGTLTEAFF. The CDR3 bases are TGTGCCAGTAGTATAGGAACCCTTACCGAAGCTTTCTTT.

This chain links TRBV27 with TRBJ1-5, with D maybe TRBD1 (5 bases). The germline V gene encodes CDR1 MNHEY and CDR2 SMNVEV (reference sequence). The CDR3 has 18 amino acids. Trimming removed 2 bases at V and 1 base at J, with 18 bases between. CDR3 coding DNA: TGTGCCAGCAGTTTAAGGGCCGGGGGGAGGTTGAGCAATCAGCCCCAGCATTTT. Translated: CASSLRAGGRLSNQPQHF.

V and J are TRBV6-5 and TRBJ1-4; D ambiguous. V lost 6 bases to trimming and J lost 0 bases, with 8 bases between them. This CDR3 is built from 14 residues. Germline CDR1 and CDR2: MNHEY and SVGAGI. The CDR3 DNA is TGTGCCAGCAGCTCCGCTGCAACTAATGAAAAACTGTTTTTT. Translation gives CASSSAATNEKLFF.

The table lists this clone with a count of one. At one of its ends the junction is not consistent with the germline gene, which may arise from a read error. The chain links TRBV14 to TRBJ2-5; D not certain. The CDR3 length is 12 residues. CDR1 is SGHDN, CDR2 FVKESK, per germline. DNA of the CDR3: TGTGCCAGCAGCCAAGACCAAGGGACCCAGTACTTC. Its translation: CASSQDQGTQYF.

The chain recombines TRBV19 with TRBJ1-5, with 7 positions matching TRBD1. CDR1 LNHDA and CDR2 SQIVND come from the germline V gene (reference sequence). This CDR3 is built from 17 residues. The trim removed 1 base at V and 6 bases at J, leaving 12 bases unmatched. The CDR3 here is CASSIVANRGVGQPQHF. The CDR3 region has the DNA TGTGCCAGTAGTATAGTTGCGAACAGGGGAGTAGGTCAGCCCCAGCATTTT.

The chain is built from TRBV7-2 and TRBJ2-1, with D tentatively TRBD2 (5 bases). The CDR3 has 13 amino acids. V lost 1 base to trimming and J lost 9 bases, with 10 bases between them. Germline CDR1 is SGHTA and CDR2 is FQGNSA. CDR3 nucleotides: TGTGCCAGCAGCTTAGGACTAATTCGTGAGCAGTTCTTC. Translating gives CASSLGLIREQFF.

The rearrangement uses TRBV2 and TRBJ2-2; 7 nucleotides align to TRBD1. V shed 3 bases, J shed 5 bases, and the junction held 9 bases outside the gene matches. The CDR3 sequence is 16 residues long. Germline loops: CDR1 SNHLY, CDR2 FYNNEI. CDR3 sequence: CASSEFGQGDTGELFF. Here the CDR3 DNA reads TGTGCCAGCAGTGAGTTCGGCCAGGGGGATACCGGGGAGCTGTTTTTT.

The chain is built from TRBV4-1 and TRBJ1-5, with D possibly TRBD1 on 5 matching bases. Per germline, CDR1 MGHRA and CDR2 YSYEKL. Trimming left V 7 bases short and J 0 bases short, with 16 bases between. The CDR3 is made up of 16 amino acids. The CDR3: CASTPGGDYSNQPQHF. The CDR3, as DNA: TGCGCCAGCACCCCAGGAGGGGATTATAGCAATCAGCCCCAGCATTTT.

The chain is built from TRBV28 and TRBJ2-1; D is possibly TRBD1 (6 bases). This CDR3 is 16 amino acids long. The germline CDR1 and CDR2 sequences are MDHEN and SYDVKM. The V gene lost 1 base and the J gene lost 6 bases, with 16 bases spanning the gap. The CDR3 coding sequence is TGTGCCAGCAGTTTATTGGACAGTCGAATCGGCAATGAGCAGTTCTTC. As protein: CASSLLDSRIGNEQFF.

The CDR3 spells CASSQVGTGGYGYTF. The DNA of the CDR3 is TGCGCCAGCAGCCAAGTCGGGACAGGAGGCTATGGCTACACCTTC. The chain links TRBV4-3 to TRBJ1-2; 8 nucleotides agree with TRBD1. The CDR3 has 15 residues. CDR1 and CDR2 (germline): LGHNA, YSLEER. Trimming at V came to 1 base and at J to 4 bases, leaving 5 bases not matched to a gene.

V usage is TRBV30 and J usage is TRBJ1-2, with D unclear. V gave up 4 bases and J gave up 4 bases, with 10 bases separating them. The V gene's germline CDR1 is GTSNPN and CDR2 SVGIG (reference sequence). The CDR3 is 12 residues long. The CDR3 reads CAWMAKVYGYTF. CDR3 DNA sequence: TGTGCCTGGATGGCCAAGGTCTATGGCTACACCTTC.

The rearrangement joins TRBV4-2 to TRBJ2-7; no clear D. There are 15 residues in the CDR3. V was pared by 5 bases and J by 1 base, with 15 bases between. The germline V gene has CDR1 LGHNA and CDR2 YNFKEQ. The CDR3 DNA reads TGTGCCAGCAGCGCCGCGGACCAAGGGTCCTACGAGCAGTACTTC. Its protein product is CASSAADQGSYEQYF.

The rearrangement links TRBV28 to TRBJ1-2; possible D gene TRBD1, 5 bases. The V and J ends lost 10 bases and 8 bases respectively, with 20 bases between them. The CDR3 totals 13 residues. In germline, CDR1 is MDHEN, CDR2 SYDVKM. The chain's CDR3 is CATLRDGDRGYTF. The CDR3 DNA sequence: TGTGCCACACTCCGGGACGGTGATCGGGGCTACACCTTC.

In its sample, this clone was seen a few times. The V and J genes are TRBV27 and TRBJ1-1; D not resolved. The CDR3 sequence is 14 residues long. Germline V gene lookup returns CDR1 MNHEY and CDR2 SMNVEV (reference sequence). V was trimmed by 3 bases and J by 5 bases, leaving 13 bases between them. The CDR3: CASSFFPLGTEAFF. The CDR3, as DNA: TGTGCCAGCAGTTTTTTTCCCCTGGGGACTGAAGCTTTCTTT.

The J gene is TRBJ2-7, the V gene TRBV7-2, with 11 bases fitting TRBD2. Germline assignment: CDR1 SGHTA and CDR2 FQGNSA. With 4 bases clipped from V and 9 bases from J, the junction kept 5 bases outside the gene matches. The CDR3 extends over 13 amino acids. CDR3 bases: TGTGCCAGCAGCTCTAGCGGGAGGCAGGGGCAGTACTTC. This gives the protein CASSSSGRQGQYF.

This chain connects TRBV9 to TRBJ1-6; D uncertain. Germline V gene data show CDR1 as SGDLS and CDR2 as YYNGEE. This CDR3 is 14 amino acids long. Deletions cut 0 bases from V and 12 bases from J, with 13 bases between. In DNA, the CDR3 is TGTGCCAGCAGCGTAGATAGCCTAAGCGAACCCCTCCACTTT. Residues: CASSVDSLSEPLHF.

The chain recombines TRBV27 with TRBJ2-7; 7 bases agree with TRBD1. CDR1 is MNHEY, CDR2 SMNVEV, per germline (reference sequence). The V segment lost 6 bases and the J segment 4 bases; nucleotides outside the gene matches: 9. The CDR3 has 14 residues. The CDR3, as DNA: TGTGCCAGCAGAATGATGGACAGGCCATACGAGCAGTACTTC. Amino acids: CASRMMDRPYEQYF.

This chain links TRBV11-2 with TRBJ1-3, with 7 nucleotides matching TRBD1. The CDR3 runs to 15 residues. The trim removed 6 bases at V and 0 bases at J, leaving 5 bases unmatched. The V gene's germline CDR1 is SGHAT and CDR2 FQNNGV. The CDR3 loop is CASSPGQASGNTIYF. CDR3 nucleotide sequence: TGTGCCAGCAGTCCAGGACAGGCCTCTGGAAACACCATATATTTT.

This clone appeared a few times. This sequence joins TRBV6-5 and TRBJ2-2, with 7 bases matching TRBD1. V was clipped by 0 bases and J by 4 bases; unmatched bases: 5. CDR3 size: 16 residues. Per germline, CDR1 MNHEY and CDR2 SVGAGI. The CDR3 DNA reads TGTGCCAGCAGTTACTCCTCCGGGACAGTCACCGGGGAGCTGTTTTTT. Protein product: CASSYSSGTVTGELFF.

The gene calls are TRBV4-1 and TRBJ1-2; no reliable D call. CDR1 MGHRA and CDR2 YSYEKL come from the germline V gene. V lost 1 base and J lost 8, with 26 bases in between. This CDR3 is 18 amino acids long. The CDR3 loop reads CASSQGPGGSRRSRGYTF. The CDR3 bases are TGCGCCAGCAGCCAAGGGCCAGGCGGATCCCGGAGGTCTCGGGGCTACACCTTC.

This chain joins TRBV27 and TRBJ2-1; 7 bases are a match to TRBD1. V gave up 5 bases and J gave up 0 bases; unmatched junction bases: 19. The CDR3 loop spans 20 amino acids. CDR1 MNHEY and CDR2 SMNVEV come from the germline V gene (reference sequence). This CDR3 reads CASSNLSRDSMFFSYNEQFF. The DNA for the CDR3 is TGTGCCAGCAGTAATTTATCCCGGGACAGTATGTTTTTCTCCTACAATGAGCAGTTCTTC.

The rearrangement uses TRBV28 and TRBJ1-5; D unclear. The CDR3 is 11 residues long. Germline CDR1 reads MDHEN; CDR2 reads SYDVKM. V was shortened by 6 bases and J by 11 bases, with 11 bases between the two germline ends. The CDR3 here is CASRKDVAQHF. The CDR3 coding sequence is TGTGCCAGCAGGAAAGATGTCGCCCAGCATTTT.

This clone was picked up one time. The rearrangement uses TRBV5-1 and TRBJ2-5; 15 bases fit TRBD2. This CDR3 comprises 18 residues. The ends lost 5 bases at V and 0 bases at J; junction bases unmatched: 8. From germline, CDR1 is SGHRS and CDR2 YFSETQ. CDR3 region: CASSFGTSGRPYQETQYF. CDR3 bases: TGCGCCAGCAGTTTTGGGACTAGCGGGAGGCCGTACCAAGAGACCCAGTACTTC.

The chain carries TRBV10-3 and TRBJ2-2; 8 bases are a match to TRBD1. CDR3 length: 17 residues. Germline CDR1 ENHRY, CDR2 SYGVKD. Germline trimming cut 3 bases from V and 4 bases from J; bases unmatched to any gene: 10. In nucleotides, the CDR3 is TGTGCCATCAGTGAAGGTCCAGGGGGCTTGATCACCGGGGAGCTGTTTTTT. The encoded protein is CAISEGPGGLITGELFF.

The CDR3 nucleotides are TGTGCCAGCAGGACAGGCGAGGCGCAGTATTTT. This codes for CASRTGEAQYF. The chain has TRBV27 and TRBJ2-3; possible D gene TRBD1, 6 bases. CDR3 length: 11 residues. Trimming left V 6 bases short and J 10 bases short, with 11 bases between. The germline V gene encodes CDR1 MNHEY and CDR2 SMNVEV (reference sequence).

V gene TRBV27 combines with J gene TRBJ2-1, with D uncertain. The CDR3 spans 17 residues. Germline-derived CDR1 and CDR2 are MNHEY and SMNVEV (reference sequence). V lost 4 bases and J 0 bases, leaving 16 bases between the germline ends. The CDR3 DNA sequence: TGTGCCAGCAGTTCAATCCTCGTCCGTAGCTCCTACAATGAGCAGTTCTTC. This gives the protein CASSSILVRSSYNEQFF.

The chain has TRBV11-3 and TRBJ2-1, with 13 nucleotides matching TRBD2. This CDR3 has 17 residues. V trimming: 5 bases; J trimming: 3 bases; junction bases outside the gene matches: 7. Germline values: CDR1 SGHNT, CDR2 YENEEA. The CDR3 DNA reads TGTGCCAGCAGCCCTCGGACTAGCGGGAGTAACTACAATGAGCAGTTCTTC. Its protein product is CASSPRTSGSNYNEQFF.

The V and J genes are TRBV5-6 and TRBJ2-3; TRBD1 agrees at 9 bases. After removal of 0 bases from V and 1 base from J, the junction contained 0 bases not matched to a gene. This CDR3 spans 15 amino acids. CDR1 and CDR2 from the germline V gene are SGHDT and YYEEEE. As DNA, the CDR3 is TGTGCCAGCAGCTTGGGGACAGGGGGCACAGATACGCAGTATTTT. Translation gives CASSLGTGGTDTQYF.

The chain recombines TRBV4-2 with TRBJ1-1, with 8 positions matching TRBD1. The CDR3 extends over 18 amino acids. The V gene's germline CDR1 is LGHNA and CDR2 YNFKEQ. Unmatched junction bases numbered 12, after V lost 3 bases and J lost 0 bases. CDR3 DNA sequence: TGTGCCAGCAGCCAGGGGCGGGACAGGATTGGCATGAACACTGAAGCTTTCTTT. Protein: CASSQGRDRIGMNTEAFF.

This clone has just one count. The CDR3 spells CASSPRSGAVQGNEQFF. In nucleotides, the CDR3 is TGTGCCAGCAGTCCGCGGTCTGGGGCGGTACAGGGCAATGAGCAGTTCTTC. The rearrangement uses TRBV7-2 and TRBJ2-1; tentative D call: TRBD1 (6 bases). The CDR3 contains 17 residues. The germline V and J ends were trimmed by 6 bases and 6 bases, with 24 bases remaining between them. Germline CDR1 reads SGHTA; CDR2 reads FQGNSA.